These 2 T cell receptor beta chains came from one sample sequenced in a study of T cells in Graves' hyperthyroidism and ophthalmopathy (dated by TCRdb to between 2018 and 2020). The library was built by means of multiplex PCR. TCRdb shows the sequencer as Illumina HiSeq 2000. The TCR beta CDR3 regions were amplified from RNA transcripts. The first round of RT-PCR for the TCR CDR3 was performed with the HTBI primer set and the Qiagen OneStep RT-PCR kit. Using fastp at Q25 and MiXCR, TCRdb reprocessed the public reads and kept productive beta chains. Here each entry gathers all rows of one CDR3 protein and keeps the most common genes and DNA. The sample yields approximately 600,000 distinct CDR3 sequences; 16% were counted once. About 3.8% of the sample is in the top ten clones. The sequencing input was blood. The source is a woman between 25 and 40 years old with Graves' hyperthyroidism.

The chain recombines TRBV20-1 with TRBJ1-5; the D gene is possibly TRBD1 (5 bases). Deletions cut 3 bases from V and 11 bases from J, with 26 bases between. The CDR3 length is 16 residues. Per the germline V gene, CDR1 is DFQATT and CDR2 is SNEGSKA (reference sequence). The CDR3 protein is CSASPGYIGALNAQHF. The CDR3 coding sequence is TGCAGTGCTAGCCCGGGGTATATTGGGGCCCTGAATGCCCAGCATTTT.

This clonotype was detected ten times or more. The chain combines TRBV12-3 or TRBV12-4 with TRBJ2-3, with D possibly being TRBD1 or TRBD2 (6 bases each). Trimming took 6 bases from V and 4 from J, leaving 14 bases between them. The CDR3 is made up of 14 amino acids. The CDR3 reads CASSPGGPADTQYF. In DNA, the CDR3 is TGTGCCAGCAGCCCCGGGGGCCCCGCAGATACGCAGTATTTT.